A single TCR beta chain is shown here with its context. This entry comes from a study of T cell responses to AZD1222 COVID-19 vaccine. Across the whole study: Samples with a second dose at about 4 or about 12 weeks were pooled together.

Trimming shortened V by 6 bases and J by 1 base, and 11 bases separated the two germline ends. The length of the CDR3 is 14 residues. Germline V lookup: CDR1 MNHEY, CDR2 SVGAGI. The repertoire was sequenced with immunoSEQ multiplex PCR; TCRdb's copy has only in-frame clones and lacks some. The sample includes 170,000 or so clones, around nine tenths of them seen just once. The starting material was peripheral blood, obtained on day 0 of AZD1222 vaccination. This clonotype was sampled from an adult in good health. V gene TRBV6-5 combines with J gene TRBJ2-3; the D gene is possibly TRBD2 (5 bases). The CDR3 region is CASSPGIRTDTQYF. The CDR3 DNA follows: TGTGCCAGCAGCCCCGGGATTCGCACAGATACGCAGTATTTT.